This T cell receptor (beta chain) comes out of a study of molecular identifiers for immune sequencing clone quantification. Per germline, CDR1 MNHEY and CDR2 SMNVEV (reference sequence). CDR3 length: 12 residues. Trimming shortened V by 7 bases and J by 4 bases, and 10 bases separated the two germline ends. Via MiXCR, TCRdb re-called the PCR reads, giving one row per CDR3 protein. The data contain some 320,000 distinct CDR3 sequences, about a fifth of them seen just once; the ten biggest clones take up 0.81%. This clonotype was detected many times. This TCR was recovered from a human donor in good health. Some libraries in this study had Jurkat cell RNA spiked in. Sequencing input: naive CD8+ T cells from blood, with Jurkat cell RNA spiked in. Subset meaning: FACS-sorted CD8+CD4-CCR7+CD45RA+ naive T cells. This chain links TRBV27 with TRBJ1-1, with unresolved D. The CDR3 sequence: CASKEGATEAFF. CDR3 in DNA: TGTGCCAGCAAGGAGGGAGCCACTGAAGCTTTCTTT.